This T cell receptor (beta chain) was captured by sequencing in a study of blood T cell repertoires in COVID-19. V lost 3 bases and J lost 3, with 9 bases in between. Germline lookup yields CDR1 SGDLS and CDR2 YYNGEE. There are 14 residues in the CDR3. The protocol was immunoSEQ multiplex PCR, while the TCRdb copy is restricted to in-frame clones and leaves out a portion. The sample contains over 200,000 clones, roughly 84% of which appear only once. The chain joins TRBV9 to TRBJ2-2; D is perhaps TRBD1 (6 bases). Source material: peripheral blood. The source is a woman of 80 years or more with active or convalescent COVID-19. This CDR3 is CASSAYRDTGELFF. CDR3 sequence (DNA): TGTGCCAGCAGCGCCTACAGGGACACCGGGGAGCTGTTTTTT.